This TCR beta chain was recorded in a study of T-cell reconstitution after alpha-beta-depleted transplantation in children. The TCRbeta library incorporated unique molecular identifiers. TCRdb ran MiXCR on the PCR reads and lists one entry per CDR3 protein. This sample yields about 610,000 distinct CDR3 sequences, of which over 9.5% are seen a single time; around 4% belongs to the top ten. The TCR sequence derives from a human donor who donated a stem cell graft to a child with acute myeloid leukemia. The sample in question was PBMCs from the stem cell graft donor, obtained from the stem cell graft.

CDR3 amino acids: CASSAEGGYNSPLHF. For the CDR3, the DNA is TGTGCCAGCAGTGCCGAGGGGGGTTATAATTCACCCCTCCACTTT. The J gene is TRBJ1-6, the V gene TRBV6-1, with D perhaps matching TRBD1 (6 bases). Trimming stripped 4 bases from V and 4 bases from J, with 11 bases between. CDR3 length equals 15 residues. Germline CDR1 reads MNHNS; CDR2 reads SASEGT.